This TCR beta chain was sequenced in a study of blood T cells in healthy people across ages. Turning to the study itself: Template-switching capture recovered about one barcoded beta molecule per two T cells.

The study, taken as a whole, reports: Across the age range, TCR beta diversity per million T cells fell in a roughly linear way.

CDR3 length: 17 residues. Per germline, CDR1 DFQATT and CDR2 SNEGSKA (reference sequence). V lost 1 base, J lost 3 bases, and 14 bases stayed unmatched. A J-beta primer mix and a sample-barcoded 5' primer were used in a second PCR of about 7 to 12 cycles. Each TCR beta cDNA got a 12-nucleotide random molecular identifier. TCRdb reprocessed the 5' RACE reads via MiXCR and lists one record per CDR3 protein. This sample yields approximately 1,100,000 distinct CDR3 sequences, of which roughly 45% are seen a single time; 15% to 20% belongs to the top ten. This clonotype was counted only a few times. Its antigen is still unknown.

The V gene is TRBV20-1, the J gene TRBJ2-7; 8 bases are shared with TRBD1. Sequencing was done on a sample of blood. The receptor's source is an older woman in good health. The CDR3 region is CSARVAGGTGGSYEQYF. CDR3 nucleotides: TGCAGTGCTAGAGTGGCCGGCGGGACAGGAGGGAGCTACGAGCAGTACTTC.